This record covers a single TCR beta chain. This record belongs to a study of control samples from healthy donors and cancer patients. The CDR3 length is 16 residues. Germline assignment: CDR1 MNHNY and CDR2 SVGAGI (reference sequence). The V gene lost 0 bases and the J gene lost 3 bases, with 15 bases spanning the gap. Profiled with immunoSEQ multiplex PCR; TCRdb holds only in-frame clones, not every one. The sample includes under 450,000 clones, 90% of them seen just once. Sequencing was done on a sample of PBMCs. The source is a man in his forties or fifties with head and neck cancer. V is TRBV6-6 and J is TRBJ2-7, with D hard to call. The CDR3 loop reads CASSYSKLGSNYEQYF. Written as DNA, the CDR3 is TGTGCCAGCAGTTACTCGAAGCTTGGGTCCAACTACGAGCAGTACTTC.